Below, 30 T cell receptor beta chains from the same sample are listed, as sequenced in a study of regulatory T cells in long-lasting Graves disease. Building the TCR beta libraries relied on iRepertoire HTBI primers, and CDR3 regions underwent Arm-PCR. MiXCR, applied by TCRdb to the multiplex PCR reads, yields one record per CDR3 protein. The table lists around 500,000 distinct CDR3 sequences, roughly a sixth of them singletons. Time point noted: newly diagnosed GD, antithyroid drugs for less than 3 months. PBMC RNA served as the TCR library source. These records were also assigned to another study, of T cells in Graves' hyperthyroidism and ophthalmopathy.

The starting material was peripheral blood mononuclear cells (PBMCs), obtained at new diagnosis, from a patient treated with antithyroid drugs. The receptors derive from a woman aged 35-65 years with Graves disease.

The CDR3 DNA sequence: TGTGCCAGCAGTTTGTTTCCCAGCGGGGGAGGGGGTGAGCAGTTCTTC. Translation: CASSLFPSGGGGEQFF. V gene TRBV27 combines with J gene TRBJ2-1, with 8 bases aligning to TRBD2. The CDR3 length is 16 residues. Trimming took 3 bases from V and 9 from J; bases not matched to a gene: 13. Germline lookup yields CDR1 MNHEY and CDR2 SMNVEV (reference sequence).

The table lists this clonotype with a few counts. V gene TRBV5-1 combines with J gene TRBJ2-3; D uncertain. Trimming shortened V by 1 base and J by 0 bases, and 9 bases separated the two germline ends. The germline V gene encodes CDR1 SGHRS and CDR2 YFSETQ. The CDR3 sequence is 15 residues long. The CDR3 nucleotides read TGCGCCAGCAGCTTGACAGCCCTAAGCACAGATACGCAGTATTTT. As protein: CASSLTALSTDTQYF.

The chain is built from TRBV6-1 and TRBJ2-2, with a weak D call TRBD1 (6 bases). CDR1 MNHNS and CDR2 SASEGT come from the germline V gene. This CDR3 has 14 amino acids. Between the trimmed V and J ends, which lost 6 bases and 0 bases, there was a span of 8 bases. CDR3 coding DNA: TGTGCCAGCAGGGGGGCAGCGAACACCGGGGAGCTGTTTTTT. It codes for CASRGAANTGELFF.

The J gene is TRBJ1-1, the V gene TRBV6-1, with TRBD1 matching 8 bases. Looked up from germline, CDR1 is MNHNS and CDR2 is SASEGT. CDR3 length equals 16 residues. J gave up 3 bases and V 6 bases, and 12 bases lay outside the gene matches. Here the CDR3 reads CASSRLQGAGDTEAFF. The CDR3 DNA sequence: TGTGCCAGCAGCCGTCTTCAGGGGGCGGGGGACACTGAAGCTTTCTTT.

This clonotype was seen at least ten times. This chain connects TRBV7-2 to TRBJ2-5; TRBD1 or TRBD2 may be the D gene (5 bases each). This CDR3 spans 13 amino acids. The V gene lost 4 bases and the J gene lost 13 bases, with 19 bases spanning the gap. From germline, CDR1 is SGHTA and CDR2 FQGNSA. Here the CDR3 DNA reads TGTGCCAGCAGCTCCTTCCGGGACCGACTCATGTACTTC. Translated, it gives CASSSFRDRLMYF.

Notes on this clonotype: Being one base from a much bigger clone, this may be a read error. V and J are TRBV6-4 and TRBJ1-1, with a tentative D call TRBD1 (5 bases). Trimming pared 3 bases from V and 0 bases from J, leaving 14 bases between. The CDR3 has 16 residues. CDR1 MRHNA and CDR2 SNTAGT come from the germline V gene. The DNA of the CDR3 is TGTGCCAGCAGTGAGAGAGGGGTAAAGATGAACACTGAAGCTTTCTTT. This encodes CASSERGVKMNTEAFF.

The gene calls are TRBV19 and TRBJ1-5; perhaps TRBD1 as D (5 bases). This CDR3 region has 16 residues. V lost 7 bases to trimming and J lost 0 bases, with 16 bases between them. The germline gives CDR1 LNHDA, CDR2 SQIVND (reference sequence). The CDR3 DNA reads TGTGCCAGTATCCCCGACAGTACATATAGCAATCAGCCCCAGCATTTT. This encodes CASIPDSTYSNQPQHF. The whole variable domain, filled in from reference TRBV19 and TRBJ1-5, reads DGGITQSPKYLFRKEGQNVTLSCEQNLNHDAMYWYRQDPGQGLRLIYYSQIVNDFQKGDIAEGYSVSREKKESFPLTVTSAQKNPTAFYLCASIPDSTYSNQPQHFGDGTRLSIL.

This clonotype was recorded many times. The rearrangement joins TRBV7-3 to TRBJ2-1, with 9 bases identical to TRBD2. This CDR3 spans 16 amino acids. The V and J ends lost 5 bases and 12 bases, in that order; junction bases with no gene match: 17. Germline CDR1 is SGHTA and CDR2 is FQGTGA. CDR3 amino acids: CASSPPTVSGGLAQFF. The CDR3 bases are TGTGCCAGCAGCCCCCCCACTGTTAGCGGGGGATTGGCGCAGTTCTTC. Together with reference TRBV7-3 and TRBJ2-1, the CDR3 gives the full variable domain: GAGVSQTPSNKVTEKGKYVELRCDPISGHTALYWYRQSLGQGPEFLIYFQGTGAADDSGLPNDRFFAVRPEGSVSTLKIQRTERGDSAVYLCASSPPTVSGGLAQFFGPGTRLTVL.

This chain uses TRBV6-1 with TRBJ2-2, with 9 bases lining up with TRBD2. With V trimmed by 6 bases and J by 4 bases, 3 bases remained unmatched. CDR3 size: 14 residues. Germline CDR1 MNHNS, CDR2 SASEGT. As DNA, the CDR3 is TGTGCCAGCAGGGAACTAGCGGGCACCGGGGAGCTGTTTTTT. This translates into CASRELAGTGELFF.

This clonotype was picked up a small number of times. This chain joins TRBV5-1 and TRBJ1-1; a weak D match, TRBD1 (6 bases). Trimming removed 3 bases from V and 6 bases from J, with 18 bases in between. The CDR3 has 15 amino acids. Germline V gene sequence: CDR1 SGHRS, CDR2 YFSETQ. Here the CDR3 reads CASSSRDTITPEAFF. The CDR3 nucleotides are TGCGCCAGCAGCTCCCGGGACACCATAACCCCTGAAGCTTTCTTT.

This clonotype showed up many times. CDR3 in amino acids: CASSDLGWGARNEQFF. The CDR3 nucleotides read TGTGCCAGCAGCGACTTGGGCTGGGGGGCGAGGAATGAGCAGTTCTTC. The chain links TRBV3-1 to TRBJ2-5; tentatively, D is TRBD1 or TRBD2 (6 bases each). TRBJ2-1 explains the end of the DNA better; the J call may be wrong. The CDR3 has 16 residues. CDR1 LGHDT and CDR2 YNNKEL come from the germline V gene (reference sequence).

This clonotype was seen many times. The gene calls are TRBV20-1 and TRBJ1-1; D gene unclear. The CDR3 extends over 14 amino acids. The V gene's germline CDR1 is DFQATT and CDR2 SNEGSKA (reference sequence). Deletions cut 0 bases from V and 4 bases from J, with 12 bases between. The CDR3: CSARDLRSTTEAFF. As DNA, the CDR3 is TGCAGTGCTAGAGATCTAAGGAGTACCACTGAAGCTTTCTTT.

In the case of this clonotype: A much larger clone is a single base away; this may be a read error. V is TRBV11-2 and J is TRBJ2-7; perhaps D is TRBD1 or TRBD2 (5 bases each). V lost 5 bases, J lost 5 bases, and 16 bases lay in between. This CDR3 is 14 amino acids long. The V gene's germline CDR1 is SGHAT and CDR2 FQNNGV. The CDR3 sequence is CASSLAGTLHEQYF. The CDR3 bases are TGTGCCAGCAGCCTCGCCGGGACCCTCCACGAGCAGTACTTC. Variable domain in full (rest from reference TRBV11-2 and TRBJ2-7): EAGVAQSPRYKIIEKRQSVAFWCNPISGHATLYWYQQILGQGPKLLIQFQNNGVVDDSQLPKDRFSAERLKGVDSTLKIQPAKLEDSAVYLCASSLAGTLHEQYFGPGTRLTVT.

In this sample, this clonotype turned up many times. This chain connects TRBV28 to TRBJ1-2, with 7 bases fitting TRBD1. Germline loops: CDR1 MDHEN, CDR2 SYDVKM. V dropped 7 bases and J dropped 2; count of bases not matched to a gene: 7. This CDR3 is built from 14 residues. In DNA form, the CDR3 reads TGTGCCAGCACCTTACAGGGGACCAACTATGGCTACACCTTC. Encoded protein: CASTLQGTNYGYTF.

This clonotype was counted only a few times. CDR3 amino acids: CASSIRIGSYEQYF. DNA for the CDR3: TGTGCCAGTAGTATCCGGATAGGTTCCTACGAGCAGTACTTC. The chain couples TRBV19 to TRBJ2-7; D uncertain. This CDR3 has 14 residues. Germline V gives CDR1 LNHDA, CDR2 SQIVND (reference sequence). Trimming shortened V by 3 bases and J by 1 base, and 10 bases separated the two germline ends.

This clonotype was seen repeatedly, ten times or more. The chain carries TRBV7-2 and TRBJ2-7; 10 bases are shared with TRBD2. The CDR3 totals 14 residues. With 6 bases clipped from V and 6 bases from J, the junction kept 8 bases outside the gene matches. Germline CDR1 and CDR2: SGHTA and FQGNSA. The CDR3 protein is CASSFSGGAPEQYF. Here the CDR3 DNA reads TGTGCCAGCAGTTTCAGCGGGGGGGCCCCCGAGCAGTACTTC.

At least ten counts were recorded for this clonotype. V gene TRBV2 combines with J gene TRBJ2-5, with TRBD2 identical over 11 bases. This CDR3 has 17 amino acids. Germline CDR1 and CDR2: SNHLY and FYNNEI. Unmatched junction bases numbered 12, after V lost 5 bases and J lost 4 bases. The CDR3, as DNA: TGTGCCAGCAGTAAGGGACTAGCGGTGAGGACGGGAGAGACCCAGTACTTC. This translates into CASSKGLAVRTGETQYF.

V and J are TRBV19 and TRBJ1-1, with 8 positions matching TRBD1. The CDR3 sequence is 14 residues long. Trimming at V came to 3 bases and at J to 7 bases, leaving 7 bases not matched to a gene. Looked up from germline, CDR1 is LNHDA and CDR2 is SQIVND (reference sequence). CDR3 sequence (DNA): TGTGCCAGTAGTATCCGGGACAGGCCTATTGAAGCTTTCTTT. Protein: CASSIRDRPIEAFF.

In DNA form, the CDR3 reads TGTGCCATCAGTCCGGGACAGGGGTATGGCTACACCTTC. This gives the protein CAISPGQGYGYTF. V usage is TRBV10-3 and J usage is TRBJ1-2; TRBD1 matches at 10 bases. This CDR3 comprises 13 residues. Germline trimming cut 5 bases from V and 5 bases from J; bases unmatched to any gene: 2. CDR1 and CDR2 from the germline V gene are ENHRY and SYGVKD.

Many counts were recorded for this clonotype. This chain connects TRBV7-9 to TRBJ2-1; 8 nucleotides line up with TRBD1. Germline V gene sequence: CDR1 SEHNR, CDR2 FQNEAQ (reference sequence). J lost 9 bases, V lost 5 bases, and 3 bases had no gene match. CDR3 length: 12 amino acids. The CDR3 reads CASSQDRGEQFF. The CDR3 DNA reads TGTGCCAGCAGCCAAGACAGGGGTGAGCAGTTCTTC. The full variable domain, completed using reference TRBV7-9 and TRBJ2-1, is DTGVSQNPRHKITKRGQNVTFRCDPISEHNRLYWYRQTLGQGPEFLTYFQNEAQLEKSRLLSDRFSAERPKGSFSTLEIQRTEQGDSAMYLCASSQDRGEQFFGPGTRLTVL.

With regard to this clonotype: This may arise from a read error, as a much more abundant clone is one base away. The chain carries TRBV6-1 and TRBJ2-5, with D perhaps being TRBD1 or TRBD2 (6 bases each). The CDR3 length is 16 residues. Per germline, CDR1 MNHNS and CDR2 SASEGT. Trimming stripped 5 bases from V and 4 bases from J, with 20 bases between. The CDR3 DNA follows: TGTGCCAGCAGTAGGGAGTTTGGCCGGGGGCGAGAGACCCAGTACTTC. Translating gives CASSREFGRGRETQYF.

This clonotype showed up many times. The chain has TRBV20-1 and TRBJ2-1; no clear D. Germline values: CDR1 DFQATT, CDR2 SNEGSKA (reference sequence). Trimming shortened V by 1 base and J by 8 bases, and 12 bases separated the two germline ends. This CDR3 spans 13 amino acids. CDR3: CSARGRLGHEQFF. CDR3 in DNA: TGCAGTGCTAGAGGCAGGTTAGGGCATGAGCAGTTCTTC.

This clonotype has only a few counts. The chain carries TRBV6-1 and TRBJ1-3; D not certain. Germline V CDR1 and CDR2: MNHNS, SASEGT. This CDR3 is 15 amino acids long. The V end was cut by 6 bases, the J end by 0 bases, with 12 bases between. In DNA form, the CDR3 reads TGTGCCAGCAGACCAGACGGGAGCTCTGGAAACACCATATATTTT. Translated, it gives CASRPDGSSGNTIYF.

This rearrangement joins TRBV6-9 to TRBJ2-7; TRBD1 matches at 8 bases. With 3 bases clipped from V and 2 bases from J, the junction kept 6 bases outside the gene matches. Germline lookup yields CDR1 MNHGY and CDR2 SVAAGI. The CDR3 runs to 15 residues. Here the CDR3 reads CASSYAGDRPYEQYF. The DNA of the CDR3 is TGTGCCAGCAGTTACGCCGGGGACAGGCCCTACGAGCAGTACTTC.

The chain employs TRBV18 and TRBJ1-5, with 7 bases aligning to TRBD1. Trimming at V came to 4 bases and at J to 2 bases, leaving 5 bases not matched to a gene. This CDR3 has 15 residues. In germline, CDR1 is KGHSH, CDR2 LQKENI. This chain's CDR3 is CASSLEGQRNQPQHF. CDR3 in DNA: TGTGCCAGCTCACTAGAGGGACAGCGCAATCAGCCCCAGCATTTT.

This clonotype has a count of ten or more. This sequence joins TRBV18 and TRBJ1-1, with D perhaps TRBD1 (6 bases). This CDR3 has 17 amino acids. Trimming stripped 4 bases from V and 0 bases from J, with 18 bases between. In germline, CDR1 is KGHSH, CDR2 LQKENI. The CDR3 loop is CASSRDQVGTLNTEAFF. CDR3 bases: TGTGCCAGCTCACGGGATCAAGTGGGGACATTGAACACTGAAGCTTTCTTT.

This clonotype has more than one count but fewer than ten. This chain uses TRBV18 with TRBJ1-4; TRBD1 is a possible D gene (6 bases). The CDR3 contains 16 residues. CDR1 is KGHSH and CDR2 is LQKENI in the germline V gene. Trimming removed 2 bases at V and 0 bases at J, with 10 bases between. Here the CDR3 reads CASSPSTGPTNEKLFF. For the CDR3, the DNA is TGTGCCAGCTCACCATCAACAGGGCCAACTAATGAAAAACTGTTTTTT.

The V call is TRBV11-2, the J call TRBJ1-5; 7 nucleotides agree with TRBD1. Germline V gene data show CDR1 as SGHAT and CDR2 as FQNNGV. J lost 7 bases, V lost 1 base, and 10 bases had no gene match. The CDR3 is 16 residues long. CDR3 residues: CASSLGGGGFGQPQHF. The CDR3 region has the DNA TGTGCCAGCAGCTTAGGAGGGGGCGGTTTTGGGCAGCCCCAGCATTTT.

This clonotype was seen only a few times. V usage is TRBV30 and J usage is TRBJ1-5; TRBD1 matches 7 bases. V gave up 2 bases and J gave up 3 bases; unmatched junction bases: 7. From germline, CDR1 is GTSNPN and CDR2 SVGIG (reference sequence). This CDR3 is built from 15 residues. CDR3: CAWSNQDRTNQPQHF. The DNA for the CDR3 is TGTGCCTGGAGTAACCAGGACAGGACCAATCAGCCCCAGCATTTT.

This clonotype has a count of ten or more. A read error may produce the germline difference seen at one junction end. This chain connects TRBV5-1 to TRBJ2-1, with 9 bases identical to TRBD2. CDR3 length: 15 amino acids. Per germline, CDR1 SGHRS and CDR2 YFSETQ. Here the CDR3 reads CASSSGTSTSNEQFF. CDR3 nucleotides: TGTGCCAGCAGCTCCGGGACTAGCACAAGCAATGAGCAGTTCTTC.